This T cell receptor beta chain was sequenced for a study of spatial heterogeneity in lung cancer. Study conclusions and caveats: Of the expanded TCRs, ubiquitous and regional counts tracked the counts of ubiquitous and regional nonsynonymous mutations, respectively. Counts of expanded intratumoral alpha and beta TCRs tracked tumor mutation counts.

Time point: sample taken at primary tumor resection. TCRdb passed the 5' RACE reads through MiXCR, listing each CDR3 protein once. The table has more than 20,000 distinct CDR3 sequences, 5% to 7% seen once. Germline V gene data show CDR1 as MDHEN and CDR2 as SYDVKM. V lost 6 bases to trimming and J lost 0 bases, with 14 bases between them. CDR3 length: 16 amino acids. On this clonotype: Its antigen remains unknown.

The sequences come from lung tumor tissue, collected at surgery. This rearrangement joins TRBV28 to TRBJ1-4, with D maybe TRBD1 (5 bases). The receptor comes from a male donor with early-stage non-small cell lung cancer. Written as DNA, the CDR3 is TGTGCCAGCAGGCCCCTGACAGATGCAACTAATGAAAAACTGTTTTTT. Residues: CASRPLTDATNEKLFF.